This TCR beta chain was found in a study of PD-1 blockade in classical Hodgkin lymphoma. Time point described: cycle 4 day 1 (C4D1), after five to seven weeks of nivolumab. Every patient had relapsed following autologous stem cell transplantation, and cohorts differed in brentuximab vedotin exposure. Magnetic negative selection purified CD4+ T cells from thawed PBMCs. The protocol was immunoSEQ multiplex PCR, while the TCRdb copy is restricted to in-frame clones and leaves out a portion. The table has around 30,000 clones, 92% seen once. Study outcomes and limitations: By C4D1, CD4+ diversity increased significantly, especially in complete responders. Sources of repertoire differences remain undefined, possibly disease activity or prior therapy.

Of note for this clone: Antigen unknown.

The CDR3 extends over 15 amino acids. Germline CDR1 and CDR2: GTSNPN and SVGIG (reference sequence). V was cut by 0 bases and J by 6 bases, with 15 bases left in between. This specimen was CD4+ T cells from blood, taken before the fourth cycle of nivolumab. The chain joins TRBV30 to TRBJ1-5; tentative D call: TRBD1 (6 bases). The clonotype originates from a human donor with classical Hodgkin lymphoma. CDR3: CAWSVDFGGTQPQHF. CDR3 nucleotides: TGTGCCTGGAGTGTGGATTTCGGGGGCACTCAGCCCCAGCATTTT.